Sequencing of this TCR beta chain was carried out in a study of CXCR3-negative and CXCR3-positive naive CD8 T cells. Concerning this clonotype: The antigen remains undetermined.

Study results and caveats: CXCR3 expression partially decreased after cryopreservation; most assays used fresh PBMCs. Compared with CXCR3-negative naive cells, CXCR3-positive naive cells showed more hydrophobic TRB CDR3s.

CDR3 size: 14 residues. The germline CDR1 and CDR2 sequences are SQVTM and ANQGSEA. UMI-labeled 5' RACE TRB cDNA libraries were prepared from the cells. From the 5' RACE reads, TCRdb lists one entry per CDR3 protein and no DNA. This sample's clone table lists some 130,000 distinct CDR3 sequences. Specimen: naive CXCR3+ CD8+ T cells from blood. Subset defined: CD45RO-CCR7+CD27+CD95- naive CD8+ T cells expressing CXCR3 (TNR3+). This TCR came from a human donor in good health. Some clones in this sample may be carry-over from other donors' samples. J is TRBJ2-2 and V is TRBV29-1; TCRdb's assignment of TRBD2 cannot be checked, as there is no DNA. This chain's CDR3 is CSGSSGGDTGELFF.